Listed here are 12 T cell receptor beta chains from one sample, sequenced in a study of CD8+CD57+ T cells in acquired aplastic anemia (dated by TCRdb to the late 2010s). Flow cytometry had shown CD8+CD57+ cell expansion in the patients selected for sequencing. Instrument used: Illumina HiSeq 2000. Genomic DNA was used as template for profiling of TCR beta VDJ combinations and CDR3 sequences. TCRdb reran the public reads through fastp at Q25 and MiXCR, keeping productive beta chains. Entries are consolidated by CDR3 protein sequence, retaining the most common genes and DNA. The sample profile shows hundreds of thousands of distinct CDR3 sequences; around 30% of them were found once. The top ten constitute 0.7% to 1% of the sample. The material sequenced was sorted CD4+, CD8+, or CD8+CD57+ T cells (not recorded which) from PBMCs. The receptors shown here come from a human donor with aplastic anemia.

This clonotype occurred a few times. The DNA of the CDR3 is TGTGCCAGCAGTTTAGCGCGGGGTTATGGCTACACCTTC. Its protein is CASSLARGYGYTF. This chain joins TRBV12-3 or TRBV12-4 and TRBJ1-2; no clear D. The CDR3 has 13 residues. The V end lost 0 bases, the J end lost 5 bases, and 7 bases lay between the germline ends.

This clonotype was seen repeatedly, ten times or more. This chain links TRBV2 with TRBJ2-5, with D possibly matching TRBD2 (7 bases). Per germline, CDR1 SNHLY and CDR2 FYNNEI. The germline V and J ends were trimmed by 9 bases and 6 bases, with 23 bases remaining between them. The CDR3 has 15 residues. This chain's CDR3 is CARSTQQRGGQTQYF. In nucleotides, the CDR3 is TGTGCCAGATCAACCCAACAGAGGGGGGGGCAGACCCAGTACTTC.

The V gene is TRBV10-3, the J gene TRBJ1-5; TRBD1 might be the D (5 bases). Germline V lookup: CDR1 ENHRY, CDR2 SYGVKD. V was cut by 4 bases and J by 5 bases, with 12 bases left in between. The CDR3 is 14 amino acids. The CDR3 region has the DNA TGTGCCATCAGTGTTTCGCAGGGCGATCAGCCCCAGCATTTT. Its translation: CAISVSQGDQPQHF.

The chain recombines TRBV20-1 with TRBJ1-1; TRBD1 agrees at 7 bases. This CDR3 is built from 15 residues. Per the germline V gene, CDR1 is DFQATT and CDR2 is SNEGSKA (reference sequence). V shed 5 bases, J shed 0 bases, and the junction held 9 bases outside the gene matches. CDR3 bases: TGCAGTGCTGAGTATAGGGACAGCCTGAACACTGAAGCTTTCTTT. Encoded protein: CSAEYRDSLNTEAFF.

There are a few counts of this clonotype. The rearrangement uses TRBV11-2 and TRBJ2-7, with D perhaps assigned TRBD1 or TRBD2 (5 bases each). The CDR3 runs 14 residues. The germline V and J ends were trimmed by 5 bases and 4 bases, with 15 bases remaining between them. CDR1 and CDR2 from the germline V gene are SGHAT and FQNNGV. In DNA form, the CDR3 reads TGTGCCAGCAGCCCCACGGGACCACCTTACGAGCAGTACTTC. Protein sequence: CASSPTGPPYEQYF.

This clonotype was seen only a few times. The chain employs TRBV6-5 and TRBJ1-3; D remains unclear. Germline CDR1 is MNHEY and CDR2 is SVGAGI. V was cut by 2 bases and J by 4 bases, with 12 bases left in between. This CDR3 has 15 amino acids. CDR3 nucleotides: TGTGCCAGCAGTTACGCCAGGAAACTCGGAAACACCATATATTTT. Residues: CASSYARKLGNTIYF.

This clonotype was found many times. The chain joins TRBV20-1 to TRBJ1-4, with no clear D. Trimming removed 2 bases from V and 4 bases from J, with 8 bases in between. The CDR3 has 13 amino acids. Germline V gene sequence: CDR1 DFQATT, CDR2 SNEGSKA (reference sequence). This chain's CDR3 is CSARPSGNEKLFF. CDR3 sequence (DNA): TGCAGTGCTAGACCAAGCGGTAATGAAAAACTGTTTTTT.

A remark on this clonotype: A read error is likely, as this CDR3 ends without the conserved phenylalanine or tryptophan. The chain joins TRBV18 to TRBJ1-2, with 7 bases lining up with TRBD1. The V gene's germline CDR1 is KGHSH and CDR2 LQKENI. This CDR3 is 14 amino acids long. With V trimmed by 3 bases and J by 8 bases, 9 bases remained unmatched. CDR3 amino acids: CASSPSDRARGYTS. In nucleotides, the CDR3 is TGTGCCAGCTCACCCTCCGACAGGGCGCGAGGCTACACCTCC.

CDR3 amino acids: CASSPTSGTANTEAFF. In DNA form, the CDR3 reads TGTGCCAGCAGCCCAACCTCCGGGACAGCGAACACTGAAGCTTTCTTT. The chain recombines TRBV14 with TRBJ1-1; 7 bases agree with TRBD1. After removal of 4 bases from V and 1 base from J, the junction contained 9 bases not matched to a gene. This CDR3 region has 16 residues. CDR1 SGHDN and CDR2 FVKESK come from the germline V gene.

CDR3 loop: CASSYSGGGTEAFF. The CDR3 DNA sequence: TGTGCCAGCAGTTACTCAGGGGGAGGCACTGAAGCTTTCTTT. The chain couples TRBV6-5 to TRBJ1-1, with D tentatively TRBD1 (6 bases). V lost 0 bases to trimming and J lost 4 bases, with 9 bases between them. The CDR3 spans 14 residues. Germline CDR1 and CDR2: MNHEY and SVGAGI.

A few counts support this clonotype. The chain has TRBV7-2 and TRBJ1-1, with a tentative D call TRBD1 (6 bases). The CDR3 length is 15 residues. V lost 5 bases to trimming and J lost 1 base, with 14 bases between them. Looked up from germline, CDR1 is SGHTA and CDR2 is FQGNSA. The CDR3 sequence is CASSPRGRGNTEAFF. The DNA for the CDR3 is TGTGCCAGCAGCCCTCGGGGGCGCGGGAACACTGAAGCTTTCTTT. The variable domain in full, completed from reference TRBV7-2 and TRBJ1-1, reads GAGVSQSPSNKVTEKGKDVELRCDPISGHTALYWYRQSLGQGLEFLIYFQGNSAPDKSGLPSDRFSAERTGGSVSTLTIQRTQQEDSAVYLCASSPRGRGNTEAFFGQGTRLTVV.

The V call is TRBV20-1, the J call TRBJ2-2; D gene ambiguous. CDR1 and CDR2 from the germline V gene are DFQATT and SNEGSKA (reference sequence). Trimming took off 3 bases at V and 7 bases at J, with 9 bases between the two ends. This CDR3 is 12 amino acids long. CDR3 loop: CSASGPVGELFF. The CDR3 DNA reads TGCAGTGCTAGTGGGCCAGTCGGGGAGCTGTTTTTT.